The TCR beta chain described here comes from a study of STAT3 mutations in large granular lymphocyte leukemia. Study results and limitations: Samples missed the first appearance of the clone. At least one immunodominant TCR beta clonotype appeared in every T-cell large granular lymphocyte leukemia patient.

Produced via immunoSEQ multiplex PCR; TCRdb's table is partial and in-frame only. The sample includes about 19,000 clones, roughly 90% of them seen just once. This clone has a single count. Its antigen is undetermined. Germline lookup yields CDR1 MNHEY and CDR2 SMNVEV (reference sequence). Trimming removed 6 bases at V and 1 base at J, with 13 bases between. The CDR3 totals 15 residues. The chain employs TRBV27 and TRBJ1-5; D is uncertain. This TCR was sampled from a man aged 55 to 70 with T-cell large granular lymphocyte leukemia. Some clones in this sample may be carry-over from other donors' samples. The sample consisted of peripheral blood mononuclear cells. Here the CDR3 reads CASRVQSRSNQPQHF. CDR3 DNA sequence: TGTGCCAGCAGAGTTCAAAGCCGGAGCAATCAGCCCCAGCATTTT.